This TCR beta chain was found in a study of identical twins. The study, taken as a whole, reports: Insertions were fewer in abundant cord blood beta clonotypes, whereas memory repertoires showed none of this pattern.

A universal primer site was incorporated via template switching, and the cDNA contained unique molecular identifiers. One entry per CDR3 protein results from TCRdb running MiXCR on the 5' RACE reads. The table shows 250,000 to 350,000 distinct CDR3 sequences, with around 9.7% occurring only once. Of note for this clonotype: Its specificity is not known.

Donors uniformly comprised healthy Caucasians. Germline V gene lookup returns CDR1 LNHDA and CDR2 SQIVND (reference sequence). The CDR3 totals 15 residues. V was pared by 10 bases and J by 0 bases, with 16 bases between. These data also formed part of another study, on yellow fever vaccine responses in identical twins. From that report: Reported findings indicate that twins' vaccine T cell responses seemed partially convergent, partially personalized.

This receptor was taken from a woman in her late teens or twenties in good health. The chain carries TRBV19 and TRBJ2-1, with D possibly TRBD2 on 5 matching bases. The specimen was CD8+ T cells sorted from blood. CDR3 residues: CATEGGAGSYNEQFF. The DNA of the CDR3 is TGTGCCACCGAAGGCGGTGCGGGCTCCTACAATGAGCAGTTCTTC.